The next 10 T cell receptor beta chains were all read from a single sample in a study of vaccination and CD4 T cells after COVID-19. An Oncomine TCR Beta short-read assay was used to sequence the DNA from cultured CD4+ T cells. TCRdb reprocessed the PCR reads with MiXCR, giving one entry per CDR3 protein. The sample has some 8,400 distinct CDR3 sequences, around 29% seen once; the top ten hold more than 25%. The antigens for these receptors are not known. Treatment described: roughly 10-day PBMC culture with coronavirus spike peptide pools or control peptides (ViraFEST assay). Sequenced sample: cultured CD4+ T cells from blood. Source of these receptors: a human donor with COVID-19.

This clonotype was detected only once. The genes are TRBV18 and TRBJ2-1; 10 bases align to TRBD2. Trimming cost V 1 base and J 4 bases; bases outside gene matches: 4. The CDR3 extends over 16 amino acids. CDR1 is KGHSH, CDR2 LQKENI, per germline. CDR3 coding DNA: TGTGCCAGCTCACCACTTTCTAGCGGGGGATACAATGAGCAGTTCTTC. The encoded protein is CASSPLSSGGYNEQFF.

The rearrangement uses TRBV6-5 and TRBJ1-1; TRBD1 aligns across 11 bases. Per the germline V gene, CDR1 is MNHEY and CDR2 is SVGAGI. With 0 bases clipped from V and 2 bases from J, the junction kept 8 bases outside the gene matches. The length of the CDR3 is 18 residues. CDR3 amino acids: CASSYSKGQGGLNTEAFF. CDR3 nucleotides: TGTGCCAGCAGTTACTCGAAGGGACAGGGGGGTCTTAACACTGAAGCTTTCTTT.

The chain recombines TRBV14 with TRBJ1-1; D unresolved. The CDR3 is 14 residues long. The V end lost 1 base, the J end lost 6 bases, and 12 bases lay between the germline ends. Germline V lookup: CDR1 SGHDN, CDR2 FVKESK. This CDR3 is CASSQVNGVAEAFF. The DNA for the CDR3 is TGTGCCAGCAGCCAAGTTAACGGGGTGGCTGAAGCTTTCTTT.

This clonotype has only a few counts. The J gene is TRBJ1-5, the V gene TRBV7-2; D gene ambiguous. CDR1 and CDR2 (germline): SGHTA, FQGNSA. Trimming removed 2 bases at V and 3 bases at J, with 2 bases between. The CDR3 length is 12 residues. DNA for the CDR3: TGTGCCAGCAGCTTAAACAATCAGCCCCAGCATTTT. It is translated as CASSLNNQPQHF.

The chain combines TRBV7-2 with TRBJ2-3, with TRBD2 matching 8 bases. The junction had 6 bases not matched to a gene; V was cut back by 4 bases and J by 3 bases. The CDR3 has 15 amino acids. CDR1 and CDR2 from the germline V gene are SGHTA and FQGNSA. The CDR3 is CASSSAGGGTDTQYF. CDR3 DNA: TGTGCCAGCAGCTCGGCGGGGGGAGGGACAGATACGCAGTATTTT.

CDR3 DNA: TGTGCCAGTAGTCCGATGAGTCCAGGAGGCTACACCTTC. Amino acid sequence: CASSPMSPGGYTF. The J gene is TRBJ1-2, the V gene TRBV19; D not resolved. The germline V and J ends were trimmed by 5 bases and 8 bases, with 15 bases remaining between them. The CDR3 is made up of 13 amino acids. Germline lookup yields CDR1 LNHDA and CDR2 SQIVND (reference sequence).

This chain links TRBV28 with TRBJ1-6; 7 bases map to TRBD1. The CDR3 covers 15 residues. CDR1 and CDR2 (germline): MDHEN, SYDVKM. V lost 3 bases and J lost 10; bases outside the gene matches: 9. The CDR3 DNA reads as TGTGCCAGCAGTTTTCCGGGACAGTCCCGGTCACCCCTCCACTTT. It codes for CASSFPGQSRSPLHF.

This clonotype came up a few times. The chain uses TRBV7-2 and TRBJ2-3, with D unclear. Deletions cut 4 bases from V and 0 bases from J, with 8 bases between. The CDR3 sequence is 14 residues long. Per the germline V gene, CDR1 is SGHTA and CDR2 is FQGNSA. The CDR3 sequence is CASSSTRSTDTQYF. The CDR3, as DNA: TGTGCCAGCAGCTCGACAAGAAGCACAGATACGCAGTATTTT.

In this sample, this clonotype turned up a few times. The V gene is TRBV11-3, the J gene TRBJ2-3; D gene ambiguous. Germline assignment: CDR1 SGHNT and CDR2 YENEEA. Trimming took 5 bases from V and 10 from J, leaving 13 bases between them. CDR3 size: 12 residues. The CDR3 DNA reads TGTGCCAGCAGCCGGGCAATTCCCCCGCAGTATTTT. Its protein product is CASSRAIPPQYF.

The genes are TRBV27 and TRBJ2-1; TRBD1 is a possible D gene (5 bases). Germline CDR1 is MNHEY and CDR2 is SMNVEV (reference sequence). The length of the CDR3 is 15 residues. V was cut by 2 bases and J by 5 bases, with 13 bases left in between. The CDR3 DNA is TGTGCCAGCAGTTTAAGGGCTAGGGGAAACAATGAGCAGTTCTTC. This encodes CASSLRARGNNEQFF.